The rows below give T cell receptor beta chains drawn from one sample of a study of blood T cell repertoires in COVID-19. Measured with immunoSEQ multiplex PCR; TCRdb has only the in-frame clones, and not every one. The sample shows 60,000 to 75,000 clones, approximately 85% of them seen only once. Input material: peripheral blood. The receptors originated from a human donor in a cohort sampled during active COVID-19. The CDR3 runs from the conserved cysteine through the conserved F or W. A D gene is named only where the DNA matches it firmly. Expanded clones get a size class; other rows say once, few or many, or leave the size out.

d_call	clone_size	v_call	j_call	cdr3_aa	cdr3_nt
.	.	TRBV6-1	TRBJ1-1	CASSDRYDRDNTEAFF	TGTGCCAGCAGTGACCGATACGACAGAGATAACACTGAAGCTTTCTTT
TRBD2	.	TRBV28	TRBJ2-3	CASRGAGTDTQYF	TGTGCCAGCAGGGGAGCGGGAACAGATACGCAGTATTTT
TRBD1	few	TRBV5-1	TRBJ1-2	CASSTTQGSYGYTF	TGCGCCAGCAGCACCACACAGGGGAGCTATGGCTACACCTTC
TRBD2	.	TRBV5-5	TRBJ2-5	CASSLTSAETQYF	TGTGCCAGCAGCTTGACTAGCGCGGAGACCCAGTACTTC
.	.	TRBV5-6	TRBJ2-7	CASSPGDRYEQYF	TGTGCCAGCAGCCCGGGGGACAGATACGAGCAGTACTTC
.	once	TRBV6-2/TRBV6-3	TRBJ2-5	CASSQRVLDQETQYF	TGTGCCAGCAGCCAGCGGGTTCTGGACCAAGAGACCCAGTACTTC
.	.	TRBV6-4	TRBJ2-3	CASSGWATYSDTQYF	TGTGCCAGCAGTGGCTGGGCCACCTATTCAGATACGCAGTATTTT
TRBD1	few	TRBV19	TRBJ2-1	CASTPDRGRVDEQFF	TGTGCCAGTACCCCCGACAGGGGGCGTGTTGATGAGCAGTTCTTC
TRBD2	.	TRBV5-4	TRBJ2-3	CASSFELAGGPRSTDTQYF	TGTGCCAGCAGCTTCGAACTAGCGGGGGGGCCGCGGAGCACAGATACGCAGTATTTT
TRBD2	.	TRBV19	TRBJ2-1	CASSIQAGGDEQFF	TGTGCCAGTAGCATTCAAGCGGGGGGTGACGAGCAGTTCTTC
.	.	TRBV5-6	TRBJ1-1	CASSLEGTPNTEAFF	TGTGCCAGCAGCTTGGAAGGGACACCGAACACTGAAGCTTTCTTT
TRBD1	few	TRBV10-3	TRBJ2-1	CAIRVDRGRDEQFF	TGTGCCATCAGAGTTGACAGGGGGCGCGATGAGCAGTTCTTC
.	.	TRBV30	TRBJ1-4	CAWMGILTDATHANEKLFF	TGTGCCTGGATGGGTATCCTGACAGACGCGACCCACGCTAATGAAAAACTGTTTTTT
.	.	TRBV6-5	TRBJ1-1	CASVSGTTLGEAFF	TGTGCCAGCGTTAGCGGTACGACACTGGGGGAAGCTTTCTTT
.	.	TRBV3-1/TRBV3-2	TRBJ1-2	CASSQNPRGDYGYTF	TGTGCCAGCAGCCAAAACCCCCGAGGTGACTATGGCTACACCTTC
.	.	TRBV27	TRBJ1-2	CASKTVNYGYTF	TGTGCCAGCAAGACAGTTAACTATGGCTACACCTTC
.	.	TRBV7-2	TRBJ2-7	CASSSSSGVIYEQYF	TGTGCCAGCAGCTCAAGTTCAGGGGTTATCTACGAGCAGTACTTC
TRBD1	.	TRBV11-2	TRBJ2-2	CASSSYRGTSGELFF	TGTGCCAGCAGTTCCTACAGGGGAACTTCGGGGGAGCTGTTTTTT
.	.	TRBV6-5	TRBJ1-5	CASRKGQNDQPQHF	TGTGCCAGCAGGAAGGGGCAGAACGATCAGCCCCAGCATTTT
.	.	TRBV3-1/TRBV3-2	TRBJ2-1	CASSQGGLGGHNEQFF	TGTGCCAGCAGCCAAGGTGGACTAGGGGGGCACAATGAGCAGTTCTTC
.	.	TRBV4-2	TRBJ2-2	CASSHRRLEETGELFF	TGTGCCAGCAGCCACAGGAGACTAGAGGAGACCGGGGAGCTGTTTTTT
.	.	TRBV27	TRBJ2-3	CASSQGFSTDTQYF	TGTGCCAGCAGCCAGGGATTTAGCACAGATACGCAGTATTTT
TRBD2	.	TRBV7-6	TRBJ2-1	CASSPGGGGAYNEQFF	TGTGCCAGCAGCCCCGGGGGCGGGGGGGCCTACAATGAGCAGTTCTTC
TRBD2	.	TRBV18	TRBJ2-7	CASSKTSEGAYEQYF	TGTGCCAGCTCAAAAACTAGCGAGGGAGCCTACGAGCAGTACTTC
TRBD1	.	TRBV3-1/TRBV3-2	TRBJ1-6	CASSQGQGGSPLHF	TGTGCCAGCAGCCAAGGACAGGGGGGCTCACCCCTCCACTTT
.	.	TRBV6-5	TRBJ1-2	CASREDGRGGYTF	TGTGCCAGCAGGGAGGACGGGAGGGGTGGCTACACCTTC
.	.	TRBV12-3/TRBV12-4	TRBJ2-1	CASSLMSEQFF	TGTGCCAGCAGTTTGATGAGTGAGCAGTTCTTC
.	few	TRBV7-8	TRBJ1-5	CASSLVSGTELLEPQHF	TGTGCCAGCAGCTTAGTTTCCGGGACTGAACTTCTTGAGCCCCAGCATTTT
.	.	TRBV11-1	TRBJ1-1	CASSLDSGAFF	TGTGCCAGCAGCTTAGACTCCGGAGCTTTCTTT
.	.	TRBV7-3	TRBJ2-7	CASSETQGPYEQYF	TGTGCCAGCAGCGAGACCCAGGGCCCCTACGAGCAGTACTTC
.	.	TRBV6-6	TRBJ2-1	CASNPGQTNEQFF	TGTGCCAGCAATCCCGGACAAACCAATGAGCAGTTCTTC
TRBD1	few	TRBV7-9	TRBJ2-7	CASSLASQGTTWGEQYF	TGTGCCAGCAGCTTGGCATCACAGGGGACGACTTGGGGAGAGCAGTACTTC
TRBD1	.	TRBV3-1/TRBV3-2	TRBJ2-7	CASSRPGQGVYEQYF	TGTGCCAGCAGCCGGCCGGGACAGGGGGTCTACGAGCAGTACTTC
TRBD1	.	TRBV28	TRBJ2-2	CASSRGRGRIDTGELFF	TGTGCCAGCAGTAGGGGCAGGGGGCGCATCGACACCGGGGAGCTGTTTTTT
.	once	TRBV6-5	TRBJ2-2	CASSRLLAAGELFF	TGTGCCAGCAGCCGCCTTCTAGCCGCCGGGGAGCTGTTTTTT
TRBD1	.	TRBV29-1	TRBJ2-2	CSVRTGRTGELFF	TGCAGCGTTCGGACAGGGAGGACCGGGGAGCTGTTTTTT
TRBD1	.	TRBV4-1	TRBJ1-4	CASGFRQGAPNEKLFF	TGCGCCAGCGGCTTTAGGCAGGGGGCGCCTAATGAAAAACTGTTTTTT
TRBD1	.	TRBV12-3/TRBV12-4	TRBJ1-2	CASSGGQGYGYTF	TGTGCCAGCAGTGGGGGACAGGGTTATGGCTACACCTTC
TRBD2	.	TRBV2	TRBJ2-3	CASSPLAGATSTQYF	TGTGCCAGCAGTCCACTAGCGGGGGCAACTAGTACGCAGTATTTT
.	.	TRBV5-5	TRBJ1-2	CASSTDSNYGYTF	TGTGCCAGCAGTACAGATTCTAACTATGGCTACACCTTC
.	.	TRBV3-1/TRBV3-2	TRBJ2-2	CASSLGAGFTGELFF	TGTGCCAGCAGCCTAGGGGCAGGGTTTACCGGGGAGCTGTTTTTT
.	.	TRBV3-1/TRBV3-2	TRBJ2-2	CASSQVAFQLNTGELFF	TGTGCCAGCAGCCAAGTAGCTTTCCAGCTGAACACCGGGGAGCTGTTTTTT
TRBD1	.	TRBV5-8	TRBJ2-7	CASSLGGGQGRRGYEQYF	TGTGCCAGCAGCTTGGGGGGGGGACAGGGAAGGAGAGGCTACGAGCAGTACTTC
.	few	TRBV3-1/TRBV3-2	TRBJ2-7	CASSQDGQSYEQYF	TGTGCCAGCAGCCAAGACGGACAATCCTACGAGCAGTACTTC
.	.	TRBV2	TRBJ1-6	CASRAGASYNSPLHF	TGTGCCAGCAGGGCAGGGGCTTCCTATAATTCACCCCTCCACTTT
.	.	TRBV28	TRBJ1-6	CASSLRTGSSYNSPLHF	TGTGCCAGCAGTTTACGTACGGGTAGCTCCTATAATTCACCCCTCCACTTT
.	.	TRBV6-4	TRBJ1-5	CASSAVGQIDQPQHF	TGTGCCAGCAGCGCGGTGGGGCAGATTGATCAGCCCCAGCATTTT
.	.	TRBV10-3	TRBJ2-2	CAISGGTINGELFF	TGTGCCATCAGCGGGGGGACAATCAACGGGGAGCTGTTTTTT
TRBD1	.	TRBV3-1/TRBV3-2	TRBJ2-1	CASSQGRGPDEQFF	TGTGCCAGCAGCCAAGGCAGGGGGCCAGACGAGCAGTTCTTC
TRBD2	once	TRBV3-1/TRBV3-2	TRBJ2-3	CASSQEVSGGGTDTQYF	TGTGCCAGCAGCCAAGAAGTAAGCGGGGGGGGCACAGATACGCAGTATTTT
.	once	TRBV5-1	TRBJ1-2	CASRVEGNYGYTF	TGCGCCAGCAGAGTGGAGGGGAACTATGGCTACACCTTC
.	.	TRBV2	TRBJ2-5	CASMWGVWGSETQYF	TGTGCCAGCATGTGGGGGGTCTGGGGCTCGGAGACCCAGTACTTC
.	once	TRBV30	TRBJ2-3	CAWSPGSTDTQYF	TGTGCCTGGAGTCCGGGGAGCACAGATACGCAGTATTTT
.	few	TRBV7-9	TRBJ2-7	CASSSTGFSYEQYF	TGTGCCAGCAGCTCGACAGGATTCTCCTACGAGCAGTACTTC
.	.	TRBV10-3	TRBJ1-5	CAISEWTDGGNQPQHF	TGTGCCATCAGTGAGTGGACAGACGGCGGCAATCAGCCCCAGCATTTT
.	.	TRBV7-3	TRBJ2-1	CASSFHLDGGNEQFF	TGTGCCAGCAGCTTCCACCTCGACGGAGGTAATGAGCAGTTCTTC
.	.	TRBV11-2	TRBJ2-1	CASSLPAGVHGEQFF	TGTGCCAGCAGCTTACCTGCAGGGGTGCATGGTGAGCAGTTCTTC
TRBD2	.	TRBV18	TRBJ2-3	CASSPGTSGSSDTQYF	TGTGCCAGCTCACCCGGGACTAGCGGGAGTTCAGATACGCAGTATTTT
.	.	TRBV5-1	TRBJ2-7	CASSPPWGGSYEQYF	TGCGCCAGCAGCCCTCCATGGGGCGGTTCCTACGAGCAGTACTTC